This record covers a single T cell receptor (beta chain). The antigen is undetermined. The CDR3 has 14 residues. The germline V gene has CDR1 DFQATT and CDR2 SNEGSKA (reference sequence). Deletions cut 6 bases from V and 3 bases from J, with 14 bases between. This entry comes from a study of early T cells in non-severe SARS-CoV-2 infection. Study context: Chains stayed unpaired after sequencing of bulk RNA from unsorted whole blood. Overall study findings and caveats: Anti-spike CD8 responses were favored by VDJdb matching, which missed private and CD4 specificities.

Researchers tagged individual cDNA molecules with unique molecular identifiers. TCRdb ran MiXCR on the 5' RACE reads and lists one entry per CDR3 protein. The sample has about 110,000 distinct CDR3 sequences; around an eighth are singletons. The chain employs TRBV20-1 and TRBJ1-4; D gene unclear. The source was whole blood, collected at baseline. This TCR was sampled from an adult who was a healthcare worker with PCR-confirmed SARS-CoV-2 infection or an uninfected control (not recorded which). The CDR3 DNA sequence: TGCAGTGCGCCCACCCGTACCGCTAATGAAAAACTGTTTTTT. This translates into CSAPTRTANEKLFF.